The TCR beta chain described here comes from a study of neoadjuvant anti-PD-1 for oral cavity cancer. The wider study: Non-progressing patients received a fourth nivolumab dose near day 43, then surgery on days 50-56.

CDR1 MNHNS and CDR2 SASEGT come from the germline V gene. The CDR3 contains 14 residues. Trimming shortened V by 2 bases and J by 4 bases, and 9 bases separated the two germline ends. Only in-frame clones appear in the TCRdb table, and some are missing; sequencing was by immunoSEQ multiplex PCR. Seen here are about 61,000 clones, roughly 84% observed once, and the top ten hold approximately 2.4%. With respect to this clone: As yet, its antigen is unknown. Additional DNA sequences in this sample encode the identical CDR3.

Study results and caveats: Post-nivolumab, blood T cell clonality was significantly elevated in non-responders.

Here the sequenced sample was PBMCs, taken before nivolumab (anti-PD-1) treatment. This TCR was recovered from a person aged 35-79 years with oral cavity squamous cell carcinoma. The chain uses TRBV6-1 and TRBJ1-5; tentative D call: TRBD1 (5 bases). The CDR3 here is CASSERGSNQPQHF. The CDR3 DNA is TGTGCCAGCAGTGAACGGGGGTCTAATCAGCCCCAGCATTTT.